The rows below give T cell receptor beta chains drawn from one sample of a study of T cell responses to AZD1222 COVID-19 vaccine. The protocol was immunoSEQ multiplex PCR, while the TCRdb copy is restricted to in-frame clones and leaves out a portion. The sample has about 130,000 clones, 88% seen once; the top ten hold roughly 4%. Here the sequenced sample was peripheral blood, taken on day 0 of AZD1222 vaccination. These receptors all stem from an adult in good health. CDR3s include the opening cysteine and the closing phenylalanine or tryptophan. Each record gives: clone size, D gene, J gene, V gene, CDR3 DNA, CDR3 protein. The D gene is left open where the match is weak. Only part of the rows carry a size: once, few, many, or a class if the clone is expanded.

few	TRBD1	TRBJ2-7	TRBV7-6	TGTGCCAGCAGCGCAGACTTCGGGACAGGGTACGAGCAGTACTTC	CASSADFGTGYEQYF
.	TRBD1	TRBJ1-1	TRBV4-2	TGTGCCAGCAGCCAAGCCGGACAGGGGTACACTGAAGCTTTCTTT	CASSQAGQGYTEAFF
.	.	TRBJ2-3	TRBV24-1	TGTGCCACCAGTGGGGGTCCTAGCACAGATACGCAGTATTTT	CATSGGPSTDTQYF
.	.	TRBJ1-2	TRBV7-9	TGTGCCAGCAGCGAAGGGCTTGGCGGCTTCCGCTATGGCTACACCTTC	CASSEGLGGFRYGYTF
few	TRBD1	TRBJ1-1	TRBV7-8	TGTGCCAGCAACGGGGGGGACAGGGCCGAGAACACTGAAGCTTTCTTT	CASNGGDRAENTEAFF
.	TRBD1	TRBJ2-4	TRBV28	TGTGCCAGCAGCCCGGGACAGGGTAATTTGGCCAAAAACATTCAGTACTTC	CASSPGQGNLAKNIQYF
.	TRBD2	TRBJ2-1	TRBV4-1	TGCGCCAGCAGCCATCCTACTAGCGGCCTCAATGAGCAGTTCTTC	CASSHPTSGLNEQFF
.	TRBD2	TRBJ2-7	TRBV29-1	TGCAGCGCCACTAGCGACTCCTACGAGCAGTACTTC	CSATSDSYEQYF
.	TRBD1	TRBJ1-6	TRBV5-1	TGCGCCAGCAGCTTGGCCCGAGAGGGGGCGCCTAATTCACCCCTCCACTTT	CASSLAREGAPNSPLHF
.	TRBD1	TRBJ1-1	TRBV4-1	TGCGCCAGCAGCCAAGGGCCGAGACAGGGGTGGACTGAAGCTTTCTTT	CASSQGPRQGWTEAFF
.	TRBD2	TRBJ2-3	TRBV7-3	TGTGCCAGCAGCTTAACGGCTAGCGGGCGGACGCATATTAGCACAGATACGCAGTATTTT	CASSLTASGRTHISTDTQYF
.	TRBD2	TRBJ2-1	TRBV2	TGTGCCAGCAGCGTGGGACTAGCGGGAGTCGATGAGCAGTTCTTC	CASSVGLAGVDEQFF
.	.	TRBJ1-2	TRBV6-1	TGTGCCAGCAGTGAAGCAGGGACGGACTATGGCTACACCTTC	CASSEAGTDYGYTF
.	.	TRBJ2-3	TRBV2	TGTGCCAGCACCGACACCATCACAGATACGCAGTATTTT	CASTDTITDTQYF
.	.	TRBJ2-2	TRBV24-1	TGTGCCACGGGTGGGCGGGGAAACACCGGGGAGCTGTTTTTT	CATGGRGNTGELFF
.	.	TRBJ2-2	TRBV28	TGTGCCAGCAGTTTAAGGGCAGGATGGAGTGGCGGGGAGCTGTTTTTT	CASSLRAGWSGGELFF
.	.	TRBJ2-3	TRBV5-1	TGCGCCAGCAGCTTGGAAGGGGCAGATACGCAGTATTTT	CASSLEGADTQYF
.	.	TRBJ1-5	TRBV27	TGTGCCAGCAGTAGAAAGACAGGCTTCAATCAGCCCCAGCATTTT	CASSRKTGFNQPQHF
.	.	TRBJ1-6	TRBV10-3	TGTGCCACTGGGGGAAAGTCAGCGGGCAATTCACCCCTCCACTTT	CATGGKSAGNSPLHF
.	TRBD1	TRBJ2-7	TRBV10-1	TGCGCCAGCAGTCCGGGACAGAACTACGAGCAGTACTTC	CASSPGQNYEQYF
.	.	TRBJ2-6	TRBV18	TGTGCCAGCACCGGAGGGACGGACTTTTTGTCTGGGGCCAACGTCCTGACTTTC	CASTGGTDFLSGANVLTF
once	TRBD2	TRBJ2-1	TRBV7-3	TGTGCCAGCAGCCCCGGGACTAGCGGGAGTAATGAGCAGTTCTTC	CASSPGTSGSNEQFF
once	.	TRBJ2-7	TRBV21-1	TGTGCCAGCAGCCCCCTTTGGGATGACACAACTGATTACGAGCAGTACTTC	CASSPLWDDTTDYEQYF
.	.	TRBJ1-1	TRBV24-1	TGTGCCACCAGTGATACCCGGGGGGTATCAGGGACTGAAGCTTTCTTT	CATSDTRGVSGTEAFF
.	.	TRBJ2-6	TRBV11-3	TGTGCCAGCAGCCCCCGGGCCACTGGGGCCAACGTCCTGACTTTC	CASSPRATGANVLTF
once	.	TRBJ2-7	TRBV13	TGTGCCAGCAGCTCACGGGACCGAGCCTACGAGCAGTACTTC	CASSSRDRAYEQYF
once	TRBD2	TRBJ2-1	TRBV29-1	TGCAGCGTTGATGTGCCGGGAGGGGACAATGAGCAGTTCTTC	CSVDVPGGDNEQFF
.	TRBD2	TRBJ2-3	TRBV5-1	TGCGCCAGCAGCTTATTAGGACTAGCGGGAGAGGCAGATACGCAGTATTTT	CASSLLGLAGEADTQYF
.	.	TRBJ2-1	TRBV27	TGTGCCAGCAGTTCCCCTTTCTCTCCGGGGCAGTTCTTC	CASSSPFSPGQFF
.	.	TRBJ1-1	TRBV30	TGTGCCTGGAGTCCCCCGACAGCTCTGAACACTGAAGCTTTCTTT	CAWSPPTALNTEAFF
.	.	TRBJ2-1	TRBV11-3	TGTGCCAGCAGCTTAGGGAGGAGCTCCTACAATGAGCAGTTCTTC	CASSLGRSSYNEQFF
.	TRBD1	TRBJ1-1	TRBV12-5	TGTGCTAGTGCCATTTTCCCTAATCAGGGGGTAGCTTTCTTT	CASAIFPNQGVAFF
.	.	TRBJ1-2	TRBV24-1	TGTGCCACCAGTGGCAGGTCCGGGACAAGCTATGGCTACACCTTC	CATSGRSGTSYGYTF
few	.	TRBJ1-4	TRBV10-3	TGTGCCATCAGTTGGAATGAAAAACTGTTTTTT	CAISWNEKLFF
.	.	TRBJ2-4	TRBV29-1	TGCAGCGCCGGGACAAAGCCCTTCGGTGACATTCAGTACTTC	CSAGTKPFGDIQYF
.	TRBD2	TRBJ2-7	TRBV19	TGTGCCAGTAGTGAAACTAGCGGGAGGGGAGGCGAGCAGTACTTC	CASSETSGRGGEQYF
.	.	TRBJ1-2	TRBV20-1	TGCAGTGCTAGTGAGGGCAGCTATGGCTACACCTTC	CSASEGSYGYTF
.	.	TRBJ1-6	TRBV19	TGTGCCAGTAGTATCGGAGGAGATAATTCACCCCTCCACTTT	CASSIGGDNSPLHF
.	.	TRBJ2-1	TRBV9	TGTGCCAGCAGTGGCGGAGGGCCAGGTAATGAGCAGTTCTTC	CASSGGGPGNEQFF
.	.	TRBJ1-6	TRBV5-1	TGCGCCAGCAGCTCGGGTGGGGGATATGATTCACCCCTCCACTTT	CASSSGGGYDSPLHF
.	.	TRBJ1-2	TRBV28	TGTGCCAGCAGGAATAGGGGGGGCGCTGGCTATGGCTACACCTTC	CASRNRGGAGYGYTF
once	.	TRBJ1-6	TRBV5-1	TGCGCCAGCAGCTCGACGGGAATTAATTCACCCCTCCACTTT	CASSSTGINSPLHF
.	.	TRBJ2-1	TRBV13	TGTGCCAGCAGGAATACCGGGATCCTCGTGGATGAGCAGTTCTTC	CASRNTGILVDEQFF
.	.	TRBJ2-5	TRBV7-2	TGTGCCAGCAGCTTTTTAGAGCTGAGTACCCAGTACTTC	CASSFLELSTQYF
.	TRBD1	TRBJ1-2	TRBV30	TGTGCCTGGAGTCGTGACAGGGGAGACTATGGCTACACCTTC	CAWSRDRGDYGYTF
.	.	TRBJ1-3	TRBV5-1	TGCGCCAGCAGCTTGGGGAGCTCTGGAAACACCATATATTTT	CASSLGSSGNTIYF
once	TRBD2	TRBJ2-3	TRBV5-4	TGTGCCAGCAGCTTGGGAGAGACTAGCGGACCCACAGATATGCAGTATTTT	CASSLGETSGPTDMQYF
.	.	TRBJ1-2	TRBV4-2	TGTGCCAGCAGCCAAGAACGACAGTGGGACTATGGCTACACCTTC	CASSQERQWDYGYTF